The entry below gives a single T cell receptor beta chain sequence along with its context. TCRdb processed the RT-PCR reads anew with MiXCR; each CDR3 protein has one entry. The profile shows about 480,000 distinct CDR3 sequences, 25% of them singletons. These data originate in a study of response to subunit inactivated influenza vaccine. The CDR3 spans 15 residues. CDR1 is MNHNS and CDR2 is SASEGT in the germline V gene. Trimming removed 4 bases at V and 0 bases at J, with 10 bases between. V gene TRBV6-1 combines with J gene TRBJ2-1, with TRBD2 as a possible D gene (6 bases). The sequences come from CD4+ T cells sorted from PBMCs, collected 5 days after vaccination. This sequence originates from a middle-aged man who received an inactivated influenza vaccine. The CDR3 nucleotides read TGTGCCAGCAGTGCCACTAGCCGCTCCTACAATGAGCAGTTCTTC. Protein sequence: CASSATSRSYNEQFF.